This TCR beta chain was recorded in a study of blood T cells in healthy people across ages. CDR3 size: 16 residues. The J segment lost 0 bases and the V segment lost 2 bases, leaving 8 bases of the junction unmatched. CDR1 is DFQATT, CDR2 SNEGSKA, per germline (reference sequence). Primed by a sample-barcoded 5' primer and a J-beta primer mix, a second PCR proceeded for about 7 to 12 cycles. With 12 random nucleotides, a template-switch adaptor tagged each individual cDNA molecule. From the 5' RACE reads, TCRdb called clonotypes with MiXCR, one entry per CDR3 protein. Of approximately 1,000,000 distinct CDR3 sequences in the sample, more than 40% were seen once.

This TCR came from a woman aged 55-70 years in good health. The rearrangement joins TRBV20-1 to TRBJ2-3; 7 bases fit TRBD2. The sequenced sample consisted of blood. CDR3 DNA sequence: TGCAGTGCTAGAAGCCTCAGCGGGGCTAGCACAGATACGCAGTATTTT. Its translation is CSARSLSGASTDTQYF.